A selection of T cell receptor beta chains follows, all from one sample in a study of blood T cell repertoires in COVID-19. Sequencing was performed with immunoSEQ multiplex PCR; in TCRdb, only in-frame clones are kept and a portion is missing. The sample has fewer than 450,000 clones; nearly 90% are singletons. Sequencing used PBMCs or T cells enriched from blood (not recorded which). The receptors were sampled from a woman between 40 and 55 years old with acute COVID-19. The CDR3 runs from the conserved cysteine through the conserved F or W. The D gene is left open where the match is weak. Not every row has a clone size; where given, it reads once, few, many or a size class.

J gene	D gene	clone size	V gene	CDR3 length	CDR3 DNA	CDR3 protein
TRBJ2-1	-	-	TRBV18	16	TGTGCCAGCTCAACGGGGCGGGGAATCGCCTACAATGAGCAGTTCTTC	CASSTGRGIAYNEQFF
TRBJ1-6	TRBD1	-	TRBV10-3	14	TGTGCCATCGGGGACAGCTCCTATAATTCACCCCTCCACTTT	CAIGDSSYNSPLHF
TRBJ2-1	-	-	TRBV19	14	TGTGCCAGTAGGCGGTATAGCTCCTACAATGAGCAGTTCTTC	CASRRYSSYNEQFF
TRBJ2-5	-	-	TRBV6-1	11	TGTGCCAGCAGTGAAGGGGCAGGGGATCACTTC	CASSEGAGDHF
TRBJ1-5	-	once	TRBV19	13	TGTGCCAGCGAGGCGTCGAGCAATCAGCCCCAGCATTTT	CASEASSNQPQHF
TRBJ1-1	-	-	TRBV19	14	TGTGCCAGTAGTATAGATCTTCGCAGGGCTGAAGCTTTCTTT	CASSIDLRRAEAFF
TRBJ2-7	-	-	TRBV5-8	13	TGTGCCAGCAGCCCAAGGACAGATTACGAGCAGTACTTC	CASSPRTDYEQYF
TRBJ1-4	TRBD1	-	TRBV25-1	15	TGTGCCAGCAGTGCCAGGGGGCTCGATAATGAAAAACTGTTTTTT	CASSARGLDNEKLFF
TRBJ1-5	TRBD1	-	TRBV7-8	18	TGTGCCAGCAGCACACTAGGACAGGGTGGGGTTGTCAATCAGCCCCAGCATTTT	CASSTLGQGGVVNQPQHF
TRBJ1-1	TRBD1	-	TRBV10-3	15	TGTGCCATCAGTGGCTCCGACAGGGCGAACACTGAAGCTTTCTTT	CAISGSDRANTEAFF
TRBJ2-1	TRBD2	-	TRBV3-1/TRBV3-2	14	TGTGCCAGCAGGACTAGCGGGGGGATCAATGAGCAGTTCTTC	CASRTSGGINEQFF
TRBJ1-5	-	-	TRBV6-5	14	TGTGCCAGCAGTTACTCTTCCGGGATTCAGCCCCAGCATTTT	CASSYSSGIQPQHF
TRBJ1-6	TRBD1	-	TRBV18	16	TGTGCCAGCTCACCCCCACCGGGACAGGGTAATTCACCCCTCCACTTT	CASSPPPGQGNSPLHF
TRBJ1-5	-	once	TRBV18	13	TGTGCCAGCTCACTCAACTACAATCAGCCCCAGCATTTT	CASSLNYNQPQHF
TRBJ2-7	-	once	TRBV5-4	15	TGTGCCAGCAGCTTGCCAGGGACTGGCTCCTACGAGCAGTACTTC	CASSLPGTGSYEQYF
TRBJ2-7	-	-	TRBV13	14	TGTGCCAGCAGCCCTCAGGGGACGCACTACGAGCAGTACTTC	CASSPQGTHYEQYF
TRBJ1-6	TRBD1	-	TRBV30	13	TGTGCCTGGGCCGGACAGGGGATGACACCCCTCCACTTT	CAWAGQGMTPLHF
TRBJ2-2	-	-	TRBV24-1	14	TGTGCCACCAGTAGGGGAGGAAACACCGGGGAGCTGTTTTTT	CATSRGGNTGELFF
TRBJ1-6	-	-	TRBV19	14	TGTGCCAGTATGACTAGCTCCTATAATTCACCCCTCCACTTT	CASMTSSYNSPLHF
TRBJ2-3	-	-	TRBV6-1	14	TGTGCCAGCAGTGAGGGACTTACCACAGATACGCAGTATTTT	CASSEGLTTDTQYF
TRBJ2-7	-	-	TRBV6-5	15	TGTGCCAGCAGATCCTTGAGGGGGGGCTTTTACGAGCAGTACTTC	CASRSLRGGFYEQYF
TRBJ1-6	TRBD1	-	TRBV27	14	TGTGCCAGCAGTTTCTTCCAGGGGGATTCACCCCTCCACTTT	CASSFFQGDSPLHF
TRBJ1-1	-	-	TRBV7-9	15	TGTGCCAGCAGCCTCAAACAGGTCATGAACACTGAAGCTTTCTTT	CASSLKQVMNTEAFF
TRBJ2-7	TRBD2	-	TRBV7-6	15	TGTGCCAGCAGCTCGGGACTAGCAGGGTTATACGAGCAGTACTTC	CASSSGLAGLYEQYF
TRBJ1-2	-	-	TRBV12-5	15	TGTGCTAGTGGTTTGGTAAGGTCAGGGAACTATGGCTACACCTTC	CASGLVRSGNYGYTF
TRBJ1-6	TRBD1	-	TRBV10-3	16	TGTGCCATCAGTGAAAGGGACAGCTTGTATAATTCACCCCTCCACTTT	CAISERDSLYNSPLHF
TRBJ2-7	TRBD1	-	TRBV5-6	15	TGTGCCAGCAGCCGAGGGGGACAGGGGAACTACGAGCAGTACTTC	CASSRGGQGNYEQYF
TRBJ2-7	-	-	TRBV7-6	15	TGTGCCAGCAGCTTAGGGACAGGGGCGGCGGGGGGGCAGTACTTC	CASSLGTGAAGGQYF
TRBJ2-2	TRBD2	-	TRBV27	18	TGTGCCAGCAGTTTAAGGCTAGCGGGGGGGCCGTTCACCGGGGAGCTGTTTTTT	CASSLRLAGGPFTGELFF
TRBJ2-1	-	once	TRBV30	11	TGTCAGGGAAGCTCCTACAATGAGCAGTTCTTC	CQGSSYNEQFF